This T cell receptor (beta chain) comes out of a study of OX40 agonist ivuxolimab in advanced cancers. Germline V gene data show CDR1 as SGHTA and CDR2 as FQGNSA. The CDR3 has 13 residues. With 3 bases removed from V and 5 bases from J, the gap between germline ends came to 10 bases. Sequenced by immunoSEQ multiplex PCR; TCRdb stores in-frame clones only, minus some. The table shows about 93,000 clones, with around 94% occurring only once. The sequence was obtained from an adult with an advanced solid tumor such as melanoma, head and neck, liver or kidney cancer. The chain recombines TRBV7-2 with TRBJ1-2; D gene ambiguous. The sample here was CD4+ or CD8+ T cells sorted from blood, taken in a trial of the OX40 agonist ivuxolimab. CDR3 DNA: TGTGCCAGCAGCTTCCCGTCGCGGTATGGCTACACCTTC. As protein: CASSFPSRYGYTF.